What follows describes a single T cell receptor (beta chain). This entry belongs to a study of T cell changes during pregnancy in multiple sclerosis. Method: immunoSEQ multiplex PCR; TCRdb's copy keeps in-frame clones and lacks some. This sample has 30,000 to 40,000 clones, with roughly nine tenths found just once. Germline values: CDR1 PRHDT, CDR2 FYEKMQ (reference sequence). The CDR3 is 13 amino acids. Trimming stripped 5 bases from V and 8 bases from J, with 13 bases between. This TCR came from a female donor with multiple sclerosis, enrolled in a pregnancy study. The sample in question was CD8+ T cells from peripheral blood mononuclear cells, obtained in the second trimester of pregnancy. The V call is TRBV13, the J call TRBJ1-5; D possibly corresponds to TRBD1 (6 bases). In nucleotides, the CDR3 is TGTGCCAGCAGCCCGAACAGGGTCGAGCCCCAGCATTTT. Its translation is CASSPNRVEPQHF.